These T cell receptor beta chains were read from a single sample in a study of T cell changes during pregnancy in multiple sclerosis. This table comes from immunoSEQ multiplex PCR, and its TCRdb copy is limited to in-frame clones, with some not included. This table has under 75,000 clones, under 95% appearing once. This material consisted of peripheral blood, taken in the third trimester of pregnancy. The receptors come from a female donor in good health, enrolled as a control in a pregnancy study. The CDR3 runs from the conserved cysteine through the conserved F or W. A D gene is named only where the DNA matches it firmly. Part of the rows lack a size; the others show once, few, many or a class for expanded clones.

len,abundance,v_gene,j_gene,d_gene,CDR3nt,CDR3aa
14,NA,TRBV30,TRBJ1-1,NA,TGTGCCTGGAAAAGGACGGACACGAACACTGAAGCTTTCTTT,CAWKRTDTNTEAFF
14,once,TRBV9,TRBJ1-2,NA,TGTGCCAGCAGCGTAGCTCGGGGTCCCTATGGCTACACCTTC,CASSVARGPYGYTF
16,NA,TRBV2,TRBJ2-5,NA,TGTGCCAGCAGTGAAGACCGGGGTAGGATCCAAGAGACCCAGTACTTC,CASSEDRGRIQETQYF
11,NA,TRBV7-2,TRBJ2-3,NA,TGTGCCAGCCTAGGCGCGAATACGCAGTATTTT,CASLGANTQYF
14,NA,TRBV4-1,TRBJ2-2,NA,TGCGCCAGCAGCCAGGGCTTAAGGACCGGGGAGCTGTTTTTT,CASSQGLRTGELFF
14,NA,TRBV11-3,TRBJ2-7,NA,TGTGCCAGCAGCTTAAGGGACAACTCCTACGAGCAGTACTTC,CASSLRDNSYEQYF
15,NA,TRBV4-1,TRBJ1-1,NA,TGCGCCAGCAGCCAAATGGGGGGAGGGGTACGTGAAGCTTTCTTT,CASSQMGGGVREAFF
16,NA,TRBV4-3,TRBJ2-5,TRBD2,TGCGCCAGCAGCCAAGGAGCGGGGGGCCTACAAGAGACCCAGTACTTC,CASSQGAGGLQETQYF
15,NA,TRBV14,TRBJ2-1,NA,TGTGCCAGCAACCGCCTCGGGGGGCGAGGCAATGAGCAGTTCTTC,CASNRLGGRGNEQFF
17,NA,TRBV15,TRBJ2-6,NA,TGTGCCACCAGCAGAGTCTTGGGTCCCGGGGGGGCCAACGTCCTGACTTTC,CATSRVLGPGGANVLTF
15,NA,TRBV9,TRBJ2-1,NA,TGTGCCAGCAGCGTAGCCAGGGCTTCTTACAATGAGCAGTTCTTC,CASSVARASYNEQFF
14,NA,TRBV4-2,TRBJ2-1,NA,TGTGCCAGCAGCCAAGATCCCTACTACAATGAGCAGTTCTTC,CASSQDPYYNEQFF
19,NA,TRBV4-2,TRBJ2-1,TRBD2,TGTGCCAGCAGCCTTAAGAATAGCGGCCTAGCGGGGTTAACGGGTGAGCAGTTCTTC,CASSLKNSGLAGLTGEQFF
15,NA,TRBV6-5,TRBJ1-4,TRBD1,TGTGCCAGCAGTTACGCCACAGGGGGTACCGAAAAACTGTTTTTT,CASSYATGGTEKLFF
15,NA,TRBV28,TRBJ1-3,TRBD1,TGTGCCAGCAGGCCCGGGGACAGCTCTGGAAACACCATATATTTT,CASRPGDSSGNTIYF